These 23 T cell receptor beta chains were all obtained from the same sample, sequenced in a study of quantifying T cell responses using KT2 cells. Whole-study context: TCR alpha and beta constant-region primers primed reverse transcription of RNA.

Each cDNA got a UMI-containing oligo ligated at its 3' end. The first PCR ran roughly 4 cycles with an equimolar RC1.1 and RC1.2 beta primer mix. TCRdb recomputed calls from the UMI-ligation and nested PCR reads with MiXCR, one row per CDR3 protein. The sample comprises around 56,000 distinct CDR3 sequences, 9% to 15% of which are singletons, and roughly 9.9% rests with the top ten. Specimen: PBMCs spiked with cells of the T cell clone KT2. These receptors were collected from a human donor.

At least ten counts were recorded for this clonotype. This chain joins TRBV5-1 and TRBJ1-4; a weak D match, TRBD1 (5 bases). The germline V and J ends were trimmed by 3 bases and 5 bases, with 11 bases remaining between them. The CDR3 has 14 amino acids. The V gene's germline CDR1 is SGHRS and CDR2 YFSETQ. CDR3 residues: CASSYLGGNEKLFF. The CDR3 DNA sequence: TGCGCCAGCAGCTATTTGGGGGGGAATGAAAAACTGTTTTTT.

V is TRBV11-2 and J is TRBJ1-5; D gene ambiguous. V was trimmed by 5 bases and J by 7 bases, leaving 15 bases between them. The CDR3 runs 14 residues. The germline V gene has CDR1 SGHAT and CDR2 FQNNGV. The CDR3 sequence is CASSLDLSWQPQHF. The CDR3 DNA is TGTGCCAGCAGCCTTGACCTCTCTTGGCAGCCCCAGCATTTT.

This chain links TRBV7-8 with TRBJ1-5; 12 bases fit TRBD1. The V segment lost 5 bases and the J segment 6 bases; nucleotides outside the gene matches: 5. CDR3 size: 15 residues. The V gene's germline CDR1 is SGHVS and CDR2 FQNEAQ. The CDR3 protein is CASSRDRGRFQPQHF. The CDR3 nucleotides read TGTGCCAGCAGCCGGGACAGGGGGCGCTTTCAGCCCCAGCATTTT.

The CDR3 nucleotides are TGTGCCAGCAGAGGATCCGCCAACAATCAGCCCCAGCATTTT. Residues: CASRGSANNQPQHF. The chain is built from TRBV2 and TRBJ1-5; no definite D call. Deletions cut 6 bases from V and 3 bases from J, with 12 bases between. CDR1 is SNHLY, CDR2 FYNNEI, per germline. This CDR3 is 14 amino acids long.

The CDR3 DNA follows: TGCGCCAGCAGCTTGTCGACTAATGAAAAACTGTTTTTT. Its protein product is CASSLSTNEKLFF. The chain links TRBV5-1 to TRBJ1-4, with no clear D. Germline V gives CDR1 SGHRS, CDR2 YFSETQ. Trimming took 1 base from V and 2 from J, leaving 3 bases between them. This CDR3 has 13 residues.

The chain links TRBV6-6 to TRBJ2-7, with D perhaps TRBD2 (6 bases). Germline V gives CDR1 MNHNY, CDR2 SVGAGI (reference sequence). The germline V and J ends were trimmed by 9 bases and 4 bases, with 28 bases remaining between them. This CDR3 has 17 amino acids. The CDR3 spells CASRSSSVRGTPYEQYF. DNA for the CDR3: TGTGCCAGTCGGAGCTCTTCGGTCCGGGGGACCCCTTACGAGCAGTACTTC.

This clonotype appeared many times. The rearrangement links TRBV20-1 to TRBJ1-1; D remains ambiguous. The CDR3 totals 12 residues. V shed 5 bases and J shed 6 bases, with 13 bases lying between them. Looked up from germline, CDR1 is DFQATT and CDR2 is SNEGSKA (reference sequence). This CDR3 reads CSAGERASEAFF. The CDR3 bases are TGCAGTGCTGGGGAGCGGGCGTCTGAAGCTTTCTTT.

This clonotype showed up just a few times. J is TRBJ2-5 and V is TRBV7-7; D is undetermined. The ends were cut back, 5 bases at V and 4 bases at J, with 11 bases in the middle. CDR1 SSHAT and CDR2 FNYEAQ come from the germline V gene (reference sequence). CDR3 length: 13 amino acids. CDR3 coding DNA: TGTGCCAGCAGCCCACGGGTCGCAGAGACCCAGTACTTC. Translated: CASSPRVAETQYF.

The rearrangement uses TRBV6-1 and TRBJ2-3, with 7 bases fitting TRBD1. Losses at the gene ends were 6 bases for V and 4 bases for J; bases not matched to a gene: 13. Germline lookup yields CDR1 MNHNS and CDR2 SASEGT. This CDR3 has 16 amino acids. CDR3 sequence (DNA): TGTGCCAGCAGGAACAGGGGACGGTCGAAGGCAGATACGCAGTATTTT. It yields the protein CASRNRGRSKADTQYF.

The V and J genes are TRBV5-1 and TRBJ2-2; tentatively, D is TRBD1 (6 bases). The CDR3 runs to 15 residues. Germline lookup yields CDR1 SGHRS and CDR2 YFSETQ. Trimming shortened V by 4 bases and J by 7 bases, and 17 bases separated the two germline ends. The CDR3, as DNA: TGCGCCAGCAGCACGATCCAGGGGCCCGGCGGGGAGCTGTTTTTT. Translation: CASSTIQGPGGELFF.

This clonotype came up a few times. This chain links TRBV9 with TRBJ2-3, with D perhaps TRBD2 (6 bases). CDR1 is SGDLS, CDR2 YYNGEE, per germline. V dropped 5 bases and J dropped 2 bases, with 15 bases sitting between them. This CDR3 comprises 15 residues. DNA for the CDR3: TGTGCCAGCAGTAGATATAGCGGTAACACAGATACGCAGTATTTT. This codes for CASSRYSGNTDTQYF.

The table lists this clonotype with a few counts. J is TRBJ2-1 and V is TRBV3-1; D is perhaps TRBD2 (5 bases). CDR3 length: 14 amino acids. V lost 1 base and J lost 5, with 9 bases in between. The germline CDR1 and CDR2 sequences are LGHDT and YNNKEL (reference sequence). In DNA, the CDR3 is TGTGCCAGCAGCCAAGCGGCCGGGGACAATGAGCAGTTCTTC. It is translated as CASSQAAGDNEQFF.

The chain recombines TRBV18 with TRBJ1-1, with 7 positions matching TRBD1. The CDR3 contains 13 residues. J lost 7 bases, V lost 5 bases, and 7 bases had no gene match. Germline CDR1 reads KGHSH; CDR2 reads LQKENI. The CDR3 bases are TGTGCCAGCTCAACTGGGACAGAATTTGAAGCTTTCTTT. It is translated as CASSTGTEFEAFF.

This clonotype appeared a few times. V usage is TRBV11-3 and J usage is TRBJ2-5; D gene unclear. V was shortened by 3 bases and J by 3 bases, with 5 bases between the two germline ends. The germline CDR1 and CDR2 sequences are SGHNT and YENEEA. The CDR3 loop spans 12 amino acids. CDR3 in amino acids: CASSFGKETQYF. CDR3 bases: TGTGCCAGCAGCTTCGGAAAAGAGACCCAGTACTTC.

In this sample, this clonotype turned up many times. This chain joins TRBV6-1 and TRBJ2-3; TRBD2 matches at 7 bases. The CDR3 sequence is 13 residues long. With V trimmed by 8 bases and J by 3 bases, 5 bases remained unmatched. Germline CDR1 MNHNS, CDR2 SASEGT. The CDR3 reads CASGRVFTDTQYF. CDR3 nucleotides: TGTGCCAGCGGGAGGGTTTTTACAGATACGCAGTATTTT.

This clonotype was seen at least ten times. The chain joins TRBV20-1 to TRBJ1-2; weak D call: TRBD1 (6 bases). The length of the CDR3 is 13 residues. Germline V gene sequence: CDR1 DFQATT, CDR2 SNEGSKA (reference sequence). V lost 8 bases, J lost 5 bases, and 18 bases lay in between. The CDR3 DNA follows: TGCAGTTCCAACCGAGGGGGGTCATATGGCTACACCTTC. Translation: CSSNRGGSYGYTF.

This clonotype was picked up many times. This chain links TRBV20-1 with TRBJ1-1; maybe TRBD1 (5 bases). Germline V CDR1 and CDR2: DFQATT, SNEGSKA (reference sequence). The CDR3 has 13 residues. The ends were cut back, 5 bases at V and 1 base at J, with 11 bases in the middle. CDR3 DNA: TGCAGTGCTCCCAAGACAGCGAACACTGAAGCTTTCTTT. Residues: CSAPKTANTEAFF.

This sequence joins TRBV5-1 and TRBJ1-5; D ambiguous. The germline CDR1 and CDR2 sequences are SGHRS and YFSETQ. Trimming left V 5 bases short and J 2 bases short, with 11 bases between. The CDR3 spans 14 residues. CDR3 residues: CASRENFGNQPQHF. CDR3 in DNA: TGCGCCAGCAGGGAGAATTTTGGCAATCAGCCCCAGCATTTT.

The chain links TRBV3-1 to TRBJ2-7; either TRBD1 or TRBD2 may supply D (7 bases each). Germline loops: CDR1 LGHDT, CDR2 YNNKEL (reference sequence). V was clipped by 0 bases and J by 3 bases, with 12 bases between them. This CDR3 has 15 amino acids. CDR3 sequence: CASSQESGTDYEQYF. In nucleotides, the CDR3 is TGTGCCAGCAGCCAAGAGAGCGGGACAGACTACGAGCAGTACTTC.

The chain combines TRBV2 with TRBJ1-1; D is ambiguous. The ends were cut back, 4 bases at V and 10 bases at J, with 7 bases in the middle. The CDR3 has 10 amino acids. The V gene's germline CDR1 is SNHLY and CDR2 FYNNEI. The CDR3 sequence is CASSAQRAFF. Written as DNA, the CDR3 is TGTGCCAGCAGTGCCCAGAGAGCTTTCTTT.

The chain recombines TRBV28 with TRBJ1-1; D unclear. CDR1 and CDR2 (germline): MDHEN, SYDVKM. V was shortened by 1 base and J by 3 bases, with 18 bases between the two germline ends. The CDR3 is made up of 17 amino acids. The CDR3 bases are TGTGCCAGCAGTTTATACCCCGCGGACGGGTGGTACACTGAAGCTTTCTTT. Translating gives CASSLYPADGWYTEAFF.

This clonotype was counted a few times. This sequence joins TRBV25-1 and TRBJ2-3; D is ambiguous. This CDR3 is 15 amino acids long. Between the trimmed V and J ends, which lost 3 bases and 0 bases, there was a span of 10 bases. In germline, CDR1 is MGHDK, CDR2 SYGVNS. Here the CDR3 DNA reads TGTGCCAGCAGTGACTTCAGCGATAGCACAGATACGCAGTATTTT. Translating it yields CASSDFSDSTDTQYF.

This clonotype was counted many times. This chain uses TRBV5-1 with TRBJ1-2; a weak D match, TRBD1 (6 bases). Germline loops: CDR1 SGHRS, CDR2 YFSETQ. Trimming stripped 4 bases from V and 11 bases from J, with 18 bases between. The CDR3 loop spans 13 amino acids. The CDR3 bases are TGCGCCAGCAGCCCTCAAGGGGGGGGTCGTTACACCTTC. It yields the protein CASSPQGGGRYTF. Combining the CDR3 with reference TRBV5-1 and TRBJ1-2 gives the whole variable domain KAGVTQTPRYLIKTRGQQVTLSCSPISGHRSVSWYQQTPGQGLQFLFEYFSETQRNKGNFPGRFSGRQFSNSRSEMNVSTLELGDSALYLCASSPQGGGRYTFGSGTRLTVV.